This T cell receptor beta chain was retrieved from a study of blood T cell repertoires in COVID-19. Profiling relied on immunoSEQ multiplex PCR, and the TCRdb table lists in-frame clones only, not all of them. The sample lists approximately 220,000 clones, roughly 85% occurring once. The CDR3 totals 16 residues. The J segment lost 1 base and the V segment lost 5 bases, leaving 2 bases of the junction unmatched. Germline values: CDR1 MNHEY, CDR2 SMNVEV (reference sequence). The specimen sequenced was PBMCs or T cells enriched from blood (not recorded which). The V and J genes are TRBV27 and TRBJ1-6; 10 nucleotides match TRBD1. This sequence originates from a man in his forties or fifties who had recovered from COVID-19. The CDR3 loop is CASSGTGESYNSPLHF. The DNA for the CDR3 is TGTGCCAGCAGTGGGACAGGGGAGTCCTATAATTCACCCCTCCACTTT.